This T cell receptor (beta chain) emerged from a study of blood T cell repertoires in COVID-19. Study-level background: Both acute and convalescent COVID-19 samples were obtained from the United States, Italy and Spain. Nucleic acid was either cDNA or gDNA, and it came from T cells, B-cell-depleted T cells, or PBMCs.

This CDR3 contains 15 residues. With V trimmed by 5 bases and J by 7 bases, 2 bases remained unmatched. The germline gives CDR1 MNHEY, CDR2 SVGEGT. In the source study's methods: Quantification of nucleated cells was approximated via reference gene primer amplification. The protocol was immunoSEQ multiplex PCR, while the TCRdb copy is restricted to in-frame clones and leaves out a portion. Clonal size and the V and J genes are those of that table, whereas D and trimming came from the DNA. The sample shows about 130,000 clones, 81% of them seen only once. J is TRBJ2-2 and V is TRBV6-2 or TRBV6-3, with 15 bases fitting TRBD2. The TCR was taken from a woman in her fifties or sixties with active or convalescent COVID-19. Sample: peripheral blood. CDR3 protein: CASSGLAGGVGELFF. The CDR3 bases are TGTGCCAGCAGTGGACTAGCGGGAGGGGTCGGGGAGCTGTTTTTT.